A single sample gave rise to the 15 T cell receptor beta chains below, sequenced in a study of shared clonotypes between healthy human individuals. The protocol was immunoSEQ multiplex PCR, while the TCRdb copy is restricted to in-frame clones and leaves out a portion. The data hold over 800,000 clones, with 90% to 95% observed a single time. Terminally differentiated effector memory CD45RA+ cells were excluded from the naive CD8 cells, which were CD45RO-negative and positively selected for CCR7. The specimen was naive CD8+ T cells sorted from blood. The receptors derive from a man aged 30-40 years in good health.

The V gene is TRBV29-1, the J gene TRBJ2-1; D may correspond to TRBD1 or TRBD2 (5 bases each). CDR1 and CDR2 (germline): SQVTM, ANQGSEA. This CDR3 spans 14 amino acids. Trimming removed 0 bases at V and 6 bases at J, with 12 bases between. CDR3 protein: CSVEDRGAGNEQFF. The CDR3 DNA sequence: TGCAGCGTTGAAGATCGAGGGGCGGGCAATGAGCAGTTCTTC.

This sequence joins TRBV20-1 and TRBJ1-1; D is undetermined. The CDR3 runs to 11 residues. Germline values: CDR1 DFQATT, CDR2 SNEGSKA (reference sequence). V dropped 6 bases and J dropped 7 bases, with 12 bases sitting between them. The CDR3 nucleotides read TGCAGTGCCCCCGGAGGGAGTGAAGCTTTCTTT. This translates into CSAPGGSEAFF.

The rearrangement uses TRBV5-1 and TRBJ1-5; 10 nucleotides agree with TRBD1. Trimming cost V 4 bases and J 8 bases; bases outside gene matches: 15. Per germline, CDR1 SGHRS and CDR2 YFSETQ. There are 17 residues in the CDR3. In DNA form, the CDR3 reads TGCGCCAGCAGCGACGGCGGGACAGGGGCCCTCGGGGAGCCCCAGCATTTT. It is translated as CASSDGGTGALGEPQHF.

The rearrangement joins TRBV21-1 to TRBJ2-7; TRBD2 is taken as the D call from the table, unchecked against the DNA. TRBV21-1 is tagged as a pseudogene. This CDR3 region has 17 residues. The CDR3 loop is CASTLPPGDYAPREQYF. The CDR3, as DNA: TGTGCCAGCACCCTCCCACCTGGGGACTACGCCCCTCGGGAGCAGTACTTC.

CDR3 in DNA: TGTGCCAGCAGCTTAGGGTTAGGGGGGAGAAGTGGCTACACCTTC. It translates to CASSLGLGGRSGYTF. The V call is TRBV11-2, the J call TRBJ1-2; perhaps TRBD1 as D (6 bases). Per the germline V gene, CDR1 is SGHAT and CDR2 is FQNNGV. CDR3 size: 15 residues. The germline V and J ends were trimmed by 1 base and 7 bases, with 16 bases remaining between them.

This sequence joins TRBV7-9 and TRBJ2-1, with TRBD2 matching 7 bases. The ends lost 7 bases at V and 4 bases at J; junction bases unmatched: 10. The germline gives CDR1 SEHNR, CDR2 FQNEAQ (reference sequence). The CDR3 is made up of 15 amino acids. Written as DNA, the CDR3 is TGTGCCAGCACCAACCGGGAGGTACGGTACAATGAGCAGTTCTTC. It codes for CASTNREVRYNEQFF.

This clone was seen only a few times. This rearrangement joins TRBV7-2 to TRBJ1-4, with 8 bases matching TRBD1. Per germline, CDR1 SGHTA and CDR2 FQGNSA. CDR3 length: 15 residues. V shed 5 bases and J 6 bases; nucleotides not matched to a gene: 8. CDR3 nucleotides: TGTGCCAGCAGCCCCTGGACAGGGAGAGATGAAAAACTGTTTTTT. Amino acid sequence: CASSPWTGRDEKLFF.

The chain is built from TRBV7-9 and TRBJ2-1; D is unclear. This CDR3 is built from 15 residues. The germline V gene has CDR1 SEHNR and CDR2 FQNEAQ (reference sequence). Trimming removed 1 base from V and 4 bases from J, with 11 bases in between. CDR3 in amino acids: CASSLVGLRYNEQFF. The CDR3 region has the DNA TGTGCCAGCAGCTTAGTCGGCTTAAGGTACAATGAGCAGTTCTTC.

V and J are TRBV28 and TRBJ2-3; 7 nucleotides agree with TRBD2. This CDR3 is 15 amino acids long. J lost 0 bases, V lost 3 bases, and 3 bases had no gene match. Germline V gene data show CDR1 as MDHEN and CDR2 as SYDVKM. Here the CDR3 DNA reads TGTGCCAGCAGTTTCCGGCGGGAGAGCACAGATACGCAGTATTTT. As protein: CASSFRRESTDTQYF. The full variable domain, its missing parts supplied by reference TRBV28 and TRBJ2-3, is DVKVTQSSRYLVKRTGEKVFLECVQDMDHENMFWYRQDPGLGLRLIYFSYDVKMKEKGDIPEGYSVSREKKERFSLILESASTNQTSMYLCASSFRRESTDTQYFGPGTRLTVL.

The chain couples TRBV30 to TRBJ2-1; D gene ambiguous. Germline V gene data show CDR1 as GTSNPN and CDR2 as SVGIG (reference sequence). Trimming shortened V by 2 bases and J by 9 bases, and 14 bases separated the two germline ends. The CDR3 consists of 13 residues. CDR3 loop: CAWSRTSRSEQFF. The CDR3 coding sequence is TGTGCCTGGAGTCGTACCTCACGTAGTGAGCAGTTCTTC. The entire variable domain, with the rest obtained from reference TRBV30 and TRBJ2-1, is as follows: SQTIHQWPATLVQPVGSPLSLECTVEGTSNPNLYWYRQAAGRGLQLLFYSVGIGQISSEVPQNLSASRPQDRQFILSSKKLLLSDSGFYLCAWSRTSRSEQFFGPGTRLTVL.

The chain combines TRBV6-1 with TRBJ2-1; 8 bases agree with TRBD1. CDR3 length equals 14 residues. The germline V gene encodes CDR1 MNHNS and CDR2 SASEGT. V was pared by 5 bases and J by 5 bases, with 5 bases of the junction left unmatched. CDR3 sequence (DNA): TGTGCCAGCAGTCGCCCGGGACAGGACAATGAGCAGTTCTTC. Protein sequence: CASSRPGQDNEQFF.

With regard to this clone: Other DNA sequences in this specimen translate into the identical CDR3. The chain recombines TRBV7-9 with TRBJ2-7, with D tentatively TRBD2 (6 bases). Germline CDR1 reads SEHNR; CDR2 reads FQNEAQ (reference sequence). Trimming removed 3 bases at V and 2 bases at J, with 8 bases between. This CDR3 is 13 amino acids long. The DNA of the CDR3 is TGTGCCAGCAGCTTTAGCGGTCCCTACGAGCAGTACTTC. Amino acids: CASSFSGPYEQYF.

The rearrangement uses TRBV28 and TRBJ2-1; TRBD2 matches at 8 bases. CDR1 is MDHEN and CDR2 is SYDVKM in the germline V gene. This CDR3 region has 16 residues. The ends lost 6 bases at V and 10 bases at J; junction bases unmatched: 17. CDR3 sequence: CASSIPTSGIPIEQFF. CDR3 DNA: TGTGCCAGCAGCATACCTACTAGCGGTATACCAATAGAGCAGTTCTTC.

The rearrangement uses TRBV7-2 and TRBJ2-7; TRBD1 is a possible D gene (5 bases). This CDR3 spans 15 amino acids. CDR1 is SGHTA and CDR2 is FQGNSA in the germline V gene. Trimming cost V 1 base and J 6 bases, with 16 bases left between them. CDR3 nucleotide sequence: TGTGCCAGCAGCTTAGTCTGGCAGGGATCCCGCGAGCAGTACTTC. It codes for CASSLVWQGSREQYF.

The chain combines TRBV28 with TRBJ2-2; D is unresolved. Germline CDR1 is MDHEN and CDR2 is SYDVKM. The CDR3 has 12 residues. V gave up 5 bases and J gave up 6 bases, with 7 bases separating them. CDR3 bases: TGTGCCAGCAGTCATAGTCCCGGGGAGCTGTTTTTT. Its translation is CASSHSPGELFF.